This TCR beta chain was documented in a study of metastatic and nonmetastatic thyroid tumors. A word on this clone: This clone may be a read error of a much larger clone one base away.

The V gene's germline CDR1 is KGHSH and CDR2 LQKENI. CDR3 length: 13 residues. Thyroid surgery took place with no prior treatment in any patient. In the study's own analysis: Clinicopathological groups supplied CDR3 differences that were used to build a distant-metastasis classifier for papillary thyroid cancer. Using MiXCR, TCRdb reanalyzed the PCR reads. These V and J calls are TCRdb output, not the study's own analysis. The sample contains around 26,000 clones, around 13% of which appear only once. This TCR was recovered from a female donor with papillary thyroid cancer or a benign thyroid nodule (not recorded which). Some clones in this sample may be carry-over from other donors' samples. V gene TRBV18 combines with J gene TRBJ1-1; D is uncertain. Sequences were obtained from blood. The CDR3 spells CASSHLGNTGAFF. CDR3 in DNA: TGTGCCAGCTCCCACCTTGGGAACACTGGAGCTTTCTTT. The full variable domain, rest sourced from reference TRBV18 and TRBJ1-1, is NAGVMQNPRHLVRRRGQEARLRCSPMKGHSHVYWYRQLPEEGLKFMVYLQKENIIDESGMPKERFSAEFPKEGPSILRIQQVVRGDSAAYFCASSHLGNTGAFFGQGTRLTVV.